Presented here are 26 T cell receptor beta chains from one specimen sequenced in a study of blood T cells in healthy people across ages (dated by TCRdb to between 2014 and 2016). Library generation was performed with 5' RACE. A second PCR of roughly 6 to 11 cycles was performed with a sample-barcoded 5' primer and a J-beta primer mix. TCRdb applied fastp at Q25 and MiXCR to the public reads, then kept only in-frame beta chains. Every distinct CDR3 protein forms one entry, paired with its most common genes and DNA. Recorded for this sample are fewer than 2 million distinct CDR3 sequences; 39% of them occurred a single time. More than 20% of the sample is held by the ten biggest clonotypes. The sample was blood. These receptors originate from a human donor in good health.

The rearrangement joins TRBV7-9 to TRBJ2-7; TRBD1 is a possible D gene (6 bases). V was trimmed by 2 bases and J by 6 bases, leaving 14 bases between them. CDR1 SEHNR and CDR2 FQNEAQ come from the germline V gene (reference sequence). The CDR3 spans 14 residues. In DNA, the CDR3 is TGTGCCAGCAGCTTAAATAGGGGGTTCGGCGAGCAGTACTTC. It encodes CASSLNRGFGEQYF.

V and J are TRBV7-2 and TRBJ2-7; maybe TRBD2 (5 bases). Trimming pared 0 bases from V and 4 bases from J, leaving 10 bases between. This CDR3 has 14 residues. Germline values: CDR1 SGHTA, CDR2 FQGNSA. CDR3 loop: CASSLAVGEYEQYF. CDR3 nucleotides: TGTGCCAGCAGCTTAGCGGTGGGAGAGTACGAGCAGTACTTC.

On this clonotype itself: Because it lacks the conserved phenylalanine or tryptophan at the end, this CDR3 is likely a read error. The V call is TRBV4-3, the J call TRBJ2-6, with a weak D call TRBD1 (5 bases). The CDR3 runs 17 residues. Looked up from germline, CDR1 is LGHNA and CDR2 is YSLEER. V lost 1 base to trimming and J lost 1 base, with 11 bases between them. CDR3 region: CASSQVPRVSGANVLTC. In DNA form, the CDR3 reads TGCGCCAGCAGCCAAGTCCCCAGGGTGTCTGGGGCCAACGTCCTGACTTGC.

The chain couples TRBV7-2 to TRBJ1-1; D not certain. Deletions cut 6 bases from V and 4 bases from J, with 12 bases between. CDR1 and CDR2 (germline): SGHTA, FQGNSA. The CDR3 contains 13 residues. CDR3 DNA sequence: TGTGCCAGCAGTCGCGGACTGGTCACTGAAGCTTTCTTT. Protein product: CASSRGLVTEAFF.

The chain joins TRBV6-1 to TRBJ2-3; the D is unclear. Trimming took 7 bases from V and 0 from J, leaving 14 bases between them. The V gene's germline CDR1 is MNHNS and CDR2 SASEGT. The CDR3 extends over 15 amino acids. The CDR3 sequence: CASNGRRISTDTQYF. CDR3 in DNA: TGTGCCAGCAACGGGCGGCGGATTAGCACAGATACGCAGTATTTT.

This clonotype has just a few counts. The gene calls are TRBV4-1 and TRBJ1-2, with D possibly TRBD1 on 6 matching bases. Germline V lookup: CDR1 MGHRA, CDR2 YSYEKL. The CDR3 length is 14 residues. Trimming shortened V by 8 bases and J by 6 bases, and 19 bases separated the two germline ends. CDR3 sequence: CASAHPGTFDGYTF. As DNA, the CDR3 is TGCGCCAGCGCCCACCCCGGGACATTTGATGGCTACACCTTC.

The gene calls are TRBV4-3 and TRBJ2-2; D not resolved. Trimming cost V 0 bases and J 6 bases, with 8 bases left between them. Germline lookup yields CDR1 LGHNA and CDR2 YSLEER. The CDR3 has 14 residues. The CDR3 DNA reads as TGCGCCAGCAGCCAAGAGGGGTCTTCCGGGGAGCTGTTTTTT. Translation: CASSQEGSSGELFF.

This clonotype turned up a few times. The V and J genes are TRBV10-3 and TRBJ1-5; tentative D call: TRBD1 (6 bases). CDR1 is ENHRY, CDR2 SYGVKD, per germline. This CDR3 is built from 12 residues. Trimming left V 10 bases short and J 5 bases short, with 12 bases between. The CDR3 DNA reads TGTGCCACCCAGGGGATTTATCAGCCCCAGCATTTT. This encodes CATQGIYQPQHF.

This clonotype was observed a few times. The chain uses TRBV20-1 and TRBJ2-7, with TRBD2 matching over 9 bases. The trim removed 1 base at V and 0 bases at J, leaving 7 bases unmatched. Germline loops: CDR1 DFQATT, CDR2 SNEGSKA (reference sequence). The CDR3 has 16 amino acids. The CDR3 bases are TGCAGTGCTAGAGGATTAGCGGGGGAGAGCTCCTACGAGCAGTACTTC. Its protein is CSARGLAGESSYEQYF.

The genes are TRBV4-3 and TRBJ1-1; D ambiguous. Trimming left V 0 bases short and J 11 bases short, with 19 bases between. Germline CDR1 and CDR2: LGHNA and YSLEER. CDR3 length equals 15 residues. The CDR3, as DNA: TGCGCCAGCAGCCAAGATCTCGTGAGGGAACATGAGGCTTTCTTT. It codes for CASSQDLVREHEAFF.

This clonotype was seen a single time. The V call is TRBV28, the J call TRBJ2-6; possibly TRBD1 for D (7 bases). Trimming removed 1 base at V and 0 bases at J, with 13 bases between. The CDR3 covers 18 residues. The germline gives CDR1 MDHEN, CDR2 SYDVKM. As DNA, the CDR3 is TGTGCCAGCAGTTTATCCCGACAGGGACTCTCTGGGGCCAACGTCCTGACTTTC. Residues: CASSLSRQGLSGANVLTF. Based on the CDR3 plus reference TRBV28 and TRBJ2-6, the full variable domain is DVKVTQSSRYLVKRTGEKVFLECVQDMDHENMFWYRQDPGLGLRLIYFSYDVKMKEKGDIPEGYSVSREKKERFSLILESASTNQTSMYLCASSLSRQGLSGANVLTFGAGSRLTVL.

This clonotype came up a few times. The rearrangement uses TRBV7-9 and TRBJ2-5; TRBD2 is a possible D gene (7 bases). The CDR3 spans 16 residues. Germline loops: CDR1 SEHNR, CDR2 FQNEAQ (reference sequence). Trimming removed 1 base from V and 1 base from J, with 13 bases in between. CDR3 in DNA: TGTGCCAGCAGCTTAGTCGGCGGGGGCCTCCAAGAGACCCAGTACTTC. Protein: CASSLVGGGLQETQYF.

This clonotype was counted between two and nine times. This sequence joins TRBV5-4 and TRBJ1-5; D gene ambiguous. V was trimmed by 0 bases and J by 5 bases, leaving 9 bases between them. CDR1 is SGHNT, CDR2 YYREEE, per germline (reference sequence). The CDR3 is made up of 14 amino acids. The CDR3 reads CASSLGPRDQPQHF. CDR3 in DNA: TGTGCCAGCAGCTTGGGTCCTCGGGATCAGCCCCAGCATTTT.

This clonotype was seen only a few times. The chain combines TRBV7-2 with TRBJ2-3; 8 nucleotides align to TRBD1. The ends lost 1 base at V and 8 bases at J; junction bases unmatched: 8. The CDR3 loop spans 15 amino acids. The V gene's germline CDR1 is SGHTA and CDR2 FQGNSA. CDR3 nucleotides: TGTGCCAGCAGCTTAGGGACAGGGAGCCAAGGTACGCAGTATTTT. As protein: CASSLGTGSQGTQYF. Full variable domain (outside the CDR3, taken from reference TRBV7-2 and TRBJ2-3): GAGVSQSPSNKVTEKGKDVELRCDPISGHTALYWYRQSLGQGLEFLIYFQGNSAPDKSGLPSDRFSAERTGGSVSTLTIQRTQQEDSAVYLCASSLGTGSQGTQYFGPGTRLTVL.

This CDR3 reads CASSRGQHYGYTF. The CDR3 coding sequence is TGTGCCAGCAGCAGGGGACAGCACTATGGCTACACCTTC. The rearrangement links TRBV7-9 to TRBJ1-2; 7 bases are shared with TRBD1. There are 13 residues in the CDR3. V was pared by 5 bases and J by 3 bases, with 3 bases of the junction left unmatched. Per germline, CDR1 SEHNR and CDR2 FQNEAQ (reference sequence).

The CDR3 nucleotides are TGCGCCAGCAGCCAAGATGGACTTCCGGGGACATCAGATACGCAGTATTTT. Translating it yields CASSQDGLPGTSDTQYF. The V call is TRBV4-3, the J call TRBJ2-3, with D perhaps matching TRBD1 (6 bases). The V end lost 0 bases, the J end lost 4 bases, and 17 bases lay between the germline ends. The CDR3 is 17 residues long. The germline V gene encodes CDR1 LGHNA and CDR2 YSLEER.

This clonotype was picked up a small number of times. The CDR3 sequence: CASSSWTGVQTQYF. For the CDR3, the DNA is TGTGCCAGCAGCTCCTGGACAGGAGTGCAGACCCAGTACTTC. V gene TRBV11-3 combines with J gene TRBJ2-5, with 7 bases matching TRBD1. CDR1 is SGHNT, CDR2 YENEEA, per germline. With 4 bases clipped from V and 6 bases from J, the junction kept 8 bases outside the gene matches. The CDR3 extends over 14 amino acids.

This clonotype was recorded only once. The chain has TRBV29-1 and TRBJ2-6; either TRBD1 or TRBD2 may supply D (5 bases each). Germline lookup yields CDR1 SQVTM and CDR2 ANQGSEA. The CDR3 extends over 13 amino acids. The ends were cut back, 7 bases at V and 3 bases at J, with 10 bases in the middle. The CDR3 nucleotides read TGCAGCGCCAGGGCGGGTGGGGCCAACGTCCTGACTTTC. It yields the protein CSARAGGANVLTF.

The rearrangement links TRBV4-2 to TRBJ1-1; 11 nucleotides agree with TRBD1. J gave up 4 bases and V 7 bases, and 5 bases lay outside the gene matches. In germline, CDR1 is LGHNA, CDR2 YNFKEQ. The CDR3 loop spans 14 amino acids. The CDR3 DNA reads TGTGCCAGCAAGGGACAGGGGGATCCCACTGAAGCTTTCTTT. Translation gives CASKGQGDPTEAFF.

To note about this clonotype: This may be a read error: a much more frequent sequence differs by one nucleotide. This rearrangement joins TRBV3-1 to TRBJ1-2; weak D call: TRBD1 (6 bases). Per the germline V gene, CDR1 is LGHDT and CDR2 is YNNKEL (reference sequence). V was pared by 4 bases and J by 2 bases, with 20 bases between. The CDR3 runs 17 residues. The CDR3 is CASSLRGPQGRNYGYTF. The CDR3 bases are TGTGCCAGCAGCCTAAGAGGGCCTCAGGGGCGCAACTATGGCTACACCTTC.

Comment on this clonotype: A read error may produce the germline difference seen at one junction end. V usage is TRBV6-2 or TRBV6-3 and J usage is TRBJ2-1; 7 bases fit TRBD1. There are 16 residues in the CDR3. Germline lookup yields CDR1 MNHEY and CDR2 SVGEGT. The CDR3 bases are TGTGCCAGCAGTTACTCGACAGGGAGCTCCCACAATGAGCAGTTCTTC. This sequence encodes CASSYSTGSSHNEQFF.

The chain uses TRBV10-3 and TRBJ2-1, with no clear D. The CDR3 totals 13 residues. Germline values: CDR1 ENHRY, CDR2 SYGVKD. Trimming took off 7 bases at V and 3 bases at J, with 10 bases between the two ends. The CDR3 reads CAITAENYNEQFF. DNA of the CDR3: TGTGCCATCACGGCAGAGAACTACAATGAGCAGTTCTTC.

CDR3 coding DNA: TGCGCCAGCAGCCAAGAAGGTTTGGTCGGGGGGGCATACAATGAGCAGTTCTTC. Protein: CASSQEGLVGGAYNEQFF. This chain connects TRBV4-1 to TRBJ2-1; 8 bases match TRBD2. The CDR3 has 18 amino acids. Germline loops: CDR1 MGHRA, CDR2 YSYEKL. V lost 0 bases and J lost 4; bases outside the gene matches: 11.

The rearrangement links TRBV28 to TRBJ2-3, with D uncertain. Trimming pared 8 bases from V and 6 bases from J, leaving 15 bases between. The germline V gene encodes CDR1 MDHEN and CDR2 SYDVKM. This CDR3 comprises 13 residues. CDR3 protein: CASSTRPIDTQYF. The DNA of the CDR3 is TGTGCCAGCTCCACGCGCCCCATTGATACGCAGTATTTT.

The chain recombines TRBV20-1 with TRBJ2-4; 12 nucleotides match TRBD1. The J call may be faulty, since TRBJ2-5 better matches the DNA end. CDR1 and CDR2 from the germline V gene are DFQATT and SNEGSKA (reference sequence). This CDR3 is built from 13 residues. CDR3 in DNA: TGCAGTGCCAGGGGACAGGGGGCAGAGACCCAGTACTTC. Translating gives CSARGQGAETQYF.

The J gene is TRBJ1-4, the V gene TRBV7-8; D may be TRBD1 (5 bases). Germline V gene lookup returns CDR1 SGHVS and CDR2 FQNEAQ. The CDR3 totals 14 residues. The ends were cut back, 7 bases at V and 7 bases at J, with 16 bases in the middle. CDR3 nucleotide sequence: TGTGCCAGCACGATAGGGACCCAAACTGAAAAACTGTTTTTT. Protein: CASTIGTQTEKLFF. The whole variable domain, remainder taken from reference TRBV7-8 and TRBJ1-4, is GAGVSQSPRYKVAKRGQDVALRCDPISGHVSLFWYQQALGQGPEFLTYFQNEAQLDKSGLPSDRFFAERPEGSVSTLKIQRTQQEDSAVYLCASTIGTQTEKLFFGSGTQLSVL.